The 21 T cell receptor beta chains below come from one sample, sequenced in a study of blood T cells in healthy people across ages. A sample-barcoded 5' primer and a J-beta primer mix were used in a second PCR of roughly 6 to 11 cycles. TCRdb independently ran MiXCR on the 5' RACE reads; one entry per CDR3 protein. The table shows about 640,000 distinct CDR3 sequences, with approximately 59% occurring only once. Sequencing used blood. These receptors were collected from a man between 60 and 75 years old in good health.

The genes are TRBV28 and TRBJ1-2; possible D gene TRBD1, 5 bases. Germline values: CDR1 MDHEN, CDR2 SYDVKM. The V end lost 3 bases, the J end lost 8 bases, and 25 bases lay between the germline ends. The CDR3 contains 17 residues. CDR3 nucleotide sequence: TGTGCCAGCAGTTTCCGGACACTTCGCGGGACCGGGTACGGCTACACCTTC. Protein product: CASSFRTLRGTGYGYTF.

This chain joins TRBV4-2 and TRBJ2-1; no definite D call. With 0 bases removed from V and 5 bases from J, the gap between germline ends came to 11 bases. This CDR3 contains 15 residues. Germline loops: CDR1 LGHNA, CDR2 YNFKEQ. The CDR3: CASSQEPRRDNEQFF. The CDR3 region has the DNA TGTGCCAGCAGCCAAGAACCTCGACGGGACAATGAGCAGTTCTTC.

This clonotype was observed a few times. The chain joins TRBV12-3 or TRBV12-4 to TRBJ2-5; 7 nucleotides match TRBD1. Trimming removed 5 bases from V and 5 bases from J; junction bases left unmatched: 5. This CDR3 has 13 amino acids. As DNA, the CDR3 is TGTGCCAGCAGTCGACAGGGTAGGGAGACCCAGTACTTC. Its translation is CASSRQGRETQYF.

V is TRBV16 and J is TRBJ2-7; D remains ambiguous. CDR3 size: 14 residues. V lost 1 base, J lost 1 base, and 8 bases lay in between. Germline CDR1 reads KGHSY; CDR2 reads FQNENV. The CDR3: CASSQLLESYEQYF. CDR3 bases: TGTGCCAGCAGCCAATTACTGGAATCCTACGAGCAGTACTTC.

The table lists this clonotype with many counts. The CDR3 bases are TGCAGCGCTCGAAGGGGGGACAGCTCCTACGAGCAGTACTTC. It encodes CSARRGDSSYEQYF. The rearrangement uses TRBV29-1 and TRBJ2-7; tentatively, D is TRBD1 (7 bases). Germline values: CDR1 SQVTM, CDR2 ANQGSEA. With 7 bases removed from V and 0 bases from J, the gap between germline ends came to 16 bases. There are 14 residues in the CDR3.

The chain carries TRBV5-8 and TRBJ2-7; 8 positions match TRBD1. Germline V gene sequence: CDR1 SGHTS, CDR2 YDEGEE. The trim removed 5 bases at V and 1 base at J, leaving 2 bases unmatched. CDR3 length: 13 residues. CDR3 residues: CASRYRGSYEQYF. In DNA form, the CDR3 reads TGTGCCAGCAGGTACAGGGGGTCCTACGAGCAGTACTTC.

The chain carries TRBV10-3 and TRBJ2-3; D gene uncertain. In germline, CDR1 is ENHRY, CDR2 SYGVKD. V was pared by 8 bases and J by 5 bases, with 5 bases between. The CDR3 has 10 amino acids. The CDR3 DNA sequence: TGTGCCATCGGTTTAGATACGCAGTATTTT. Its protein is CAIGLDTQYF.

The chain couples TRBV5-4 to TRBJ2-1; D uncertain. This CDR3 contains 13 residues. Deletions cut 4 bases from V and 9 bases from J, with 14 bases between. In germline, CDR1 is SGHNT, CDR2 YYREEE (reference sequence). The CDR3 spells CASSPNGRAEQFF. CDR3 nucleotide sequence: TGTGCCAGCAGCCCCAACGGCCGTGCTGAGCAGTTCTTC.

The rearrangement links TRBV7-6 to TRBJ1-1; D uncertain. The V and J ends lost 3 bases and 0 bases respectively, with 5 bases between them. The CDR3 is 13 amino acids. The germline V gene encodes CDR1 SGHVS and CDR2 FNYEAQ. CDR3 DNA: TGTGCCAGCAGCTTCGCCCTGAACACTGAAGCTTTCTTT. Translation gives CASSFALNTEAFF. The entire variable domain, with the rest obtained from reference TRBV7-6 and TRBJ1-1, is as follows: GAGVSQSPRYKVTKRGQDVALRCDPISGHVSLYWYRQALGQGPEFLTYFNYEAQQDKSGLPNDRFSAERPEGSISTLTIQRTEQRDSAMYRCASSFALNTEAFFGQGTRLTVV.

Concerning this clonotype itself: Mismatch with germline at one junction end may stem from a read error. The chain is built from TRBV7-7 and TRBJ2-3; TRBD2 might be the D (5 bases). In germline, CDR1 is SSHAT, CDR2 FNYEAQ (reference sequence). This CDR3 is 14 amino acids long. In nucleotides, the CDR3 is TGCGCTAGCAGTCCCGCATGGAGCACAGATACGCAGTATTTT. It yields the protein CASSPAWSTDTQYF.

This clonotype was seen a single time. The V and J genes are TRBV6-2 or TRBV6-3 and TRBJ1-2, with D unclear. Trimming cost V 4 bases and J 3 bases, with 6 bases left between them. From germline, CDR1 is MNHEY and CDR2 SVGEGT. CDR3 length equals 12 residues. The CDR3 here is CASSWTDYGYTF. The CDR3 DNA follows: TGTGCCAGCAGTTGGACTGACTATGGCTACACCTTC.

V is TRBV3-1 and J is TRBJ2-1, with TRBD2 matching over 11 bases. Per germline, CDR1 LGHDT and CDR2 YNNKEL (reference sequence). This CDR3 has 15 residues. J gave up 5 bases and V 0 bases, and 0 bases lay outside the gene matches. DNA of the CDR3: TGTGCCAGCAGCCAAGAACTAGCGGGGGACAATGAGCAGTTCTTC. This encodes CASSQELAGDNEQFF.

The chain has TRBV20-1 and TRBJ2-1, with D unresolved. The CDR3 is made up of 12 amino acids. Germline CDR1 and CDR2: DFQATT and SNEGSKA (reference sequence). V lost 3 bases to trimming and J lost 10 bases, with 13 bases between them. DNA for the CDR3: TGCAGTGCTAGTTCGACTGGATTAGAGCAGTTCTTC. Protein: CSASSTGLEQFF.

This sequence joins TRBV11-2 and TRBJ2-5; 7 bases fit TRBD1. This CDR3 is 16 amino acids long. The V segment lost 2 bases and the J segment 4 bases; nucleotides outside the gene matches: 10. Looked up from germline, CDR1 is SGHAT and CDR2 is FQNNGV. The CDR3 region is CASSLSRPRGLETQYF. In DNA, the CDR3 is TGTGCCAGCAGCTTAAGCCGACCCAGGGGGTTAGAGACCCAGTACTTC.

The V call is TRBV4-1, the J call TRBJ2-3; the match to TRBD1 covers 7 bases. After removal of 7 bases from V and 5 bases from J, the junction contained 12 bases not matched to a gene. The CDR3 is 15 amino acids. Looked up from germline, CDR1 is MGHRA and CDR2 is YSYEKL. For the CDR3, the DNA is TGCGCCAGCACCAGACAGGGAAATAGGGAAGATACGCAGTATTTT. Encoded protein: CASTRQGNREDTQYF.

This clonotype was observed a handful of times. The chain has TRBV5-1 and TRBJ2-5; D possibly corresponds to TRBD2 (5 bases). Germline-derived CDR1 and CDR2 are SGHRS and YFSETQ. The CDR3 extends over 15 amino acids. The ends were cut back, 3 bases at V and 4 bases at J, with 16 bases in the middle. The chain's CDR3 is CASSSRPSRGETQYF. Written as DNA, the CDR3 is TGCGCCAGCAGCTCCCGACCCTCACGGGGAGAGACCCAGTACTTC.

This clonotype was found many times. V is TRBV2 and J is TRBJ2-5; 11 bases are a match to TRBD1. V lost 7 bases and J lost 5; bases outside the gene matches: 9. CDR1 SNHLY and CDR2 FYNNEI come from the germline V gene. CDR3 length equals 15 residues. The CDR3 region is CASTLRTGGRETQYF. CDR3 nucleotide sequence: TGTGCCAGCACCCTTCGGACAGGGGGCAGGGAGACCCAGTACTTC.

The gene calls are TRBV12-3 or TRBV12-4 and TRBJ1-5, with D unclear. V lost 5 bases to trimming and J lost 7 bases, with 15 bases between them. The CDR3 totals 14 residues. Written as DNA, the CDR3 is TGTGCCAGCAGTGATAATGCAGCGGCGCAGCCCCAGCATTTT. It codes for CASSDNAAAQPQHF.

The chain recombines TRBV27 with TRBJ2-2; 7 bases line up with TRBD2. The CDR3 has 15 amino acids. V was pared by 5 bases and J by 5 bases, with 8 bases of the junction left unmatched. The V gene's germline CDR1 is MNHEY and CDR2 SMNVEV (reference sequence). CDR3 DNA: TGTGCCAGCAGTCCCTACACGGGGGGAACCGGGGAGCTGTTTTTT. Its protein is CASSPYTGGTGELFF.

This clonotype occurred many times. The chain has TRBV6-2 or TRBV6-3 and TRBJ2-1; D is perhaps TRBD1 (6 bases). V lost 0 bases and J lost 2, with 11 bases in between. CDR1 and CDR2 from the germline V gene are MNHEY and SVGEGT. The CDR3 has 16 residues. In nucleotides, the CDR3 is TGTGCCAGCAGTTACTCGCAACAGGGAGCCTACAATGAGCAGTTCTTC. As protein: CASSYSQQGAYNEQFF.

The V call is TRBV6-1, the J call TRBJ1-4; D perhaps matches TRBD1 (5 bases). Germline assignment: CDR1 MNHNS and CDR2 SASEGT. V was clipped by 7 bases and J by 0 bases, with 9 bases between them. The CDR3 totals 14 residues. The CDR3 here is CASTRDSTNEKLFF. The CDR3 coding sequence is TGTGCCAGCACCCGGGACTCAACTAATGAAAAACTGTTTTTT.